Below are 6 T cell receptor beta chains sequenced from a single sample in a study of blood T cell repertoires in COVID-19. Measured with immunoSEQ multiplex PCR; TCRdb has only the in-frame clones, and not every one. This sample yields 170,000 or so clones, of which 70% to 90% are seen a single time; around 9% belongs to the top ten. The sequenced material came from peripheral blood. The receptors shown here come from a man over 45 with active or convalescent COVID-19.

This sequence joins TRBV15 and TRBJ1-2; 7 nucleotides match TRBD1. Germline trimming cut 3 bases from V and 3 bases from J; bases unmatched to any gene: 7. The CDR3 extends over 15 amino acids. In germline, CDR1 is LNHNV, CDR2 YYDKDF (reference sequence). CDR3 amino acids: CATSSPSGGYYGYTF. CDR3 bases: TGTGCCACCAGCAGTCCCTCAGGGGGTTACTATGGCTACACCTTC. The full variable domain, rest sourced from reference TRBV15 and TRBJ1-2, is DAMVIQNPRYQVTQFGKPVTLSCSQTLNHNVMYWYQQKSSQAPKLLFHYYDKDFNNEADTPDNFQSRRPNTSFCFLDIRSPGLGDTAMYLCATSSPSGGYYGYTFGSGTRLTVV.

The V call is TRBV7-3, the J call TRBJ2-2, with 9 bases that match TRBD2. J gave up 6 bases and V 5 bases, and 10 bases lay outside the gene matches. The CDR3 sequence is 16 residues long. CDR1 is SGHTA, CDR2 FQGTGA, per germline. As DNA, the CDR3 is TGTGCCAGCAGCCTAGAGGTAGCGGGGGTGTCCGGGGAGCTGTTTTTT. Protein sequence: CASSLEVAGVSGELFF.

This chain links TRBV6-1 with TRBJ1-1, with 8 bases fitting TRBD1. The CDR3 has 18 amino acids. CDR1 and CDR2 (germline): MNHNS, SASEGT. V lost 3 bases to trimming and J lost 2 bases; unmatched junction nucleotides: 14. CDR3 DNA sequence: TGTGCCAGCAGTGAGAGAGTACTTACAGGGGGTGAAAACACTGAAGCTTTCTTT. Translated: CASSERVLTGGENTEAFF.

This sequence joins TRBV5-1 and TRBJ2-5, with TRBD1 identical over 9 bases. The CDR3 totals 13 residues. CDR1 SGHRS and CDR2 YFSETQ come from the germline V gene. Trimming cost V 4 bases and J 5 bases; bases outside gene matches: 3. DNA for the CDR3: TGCGCCAGCAGCCTGGGGACAGGGGAGACCCAGTACTTC. Translated: CASSLGTGETQYF.

The chain uses TRBV5-1 and TRBJ1-1; D not resolved. CDR3 length equals 12 residues. The V gene lost 1 base and the J gene lost 5 bases, with 6 bases spanning the gap. Germline values: CDR1 SGHRS, CDR2 YFSETQ. The CDR3 DNA sequence: TGCGCCAGCAGCTTGTCAGGAACTGAAGCTTTCTTT. Translation gives CASSLSGTEAFF.

This chain uses TRBV11-3 with TRBJ2-1; TRBD1 is a possible D gene (5 bases). Looked up from germline, CDR1 is SGHNT and CDR2 is YENEEA. V was cut by 2 bases and J by 8 bases, with 10 bases left in between. This CDR3 has 13 residues. CDR3 protein: CASSLLQGHEQFF. The CDR3 nucleotides read TGTGCCAGCAGCTTACTTCAGGGCCATGAGCAGTTCTTC.